The 15 T cell receptor beta chains below all came from one sample that was sequenced in a study of sequential checkpoint blockade in melanoma. As for treatment: randomized to nivolumab then ipilimumab (arm A) or the reverse (arm B). Assay: immunoSEQ multiplex PCR; the TCRdb copy retains only in-frame clones and omits some. The table records 17,000 or so clones, 70% of them present only once. Sample: CD8+ T cells sorted from blood (inferred from file names), taken from a patient given nivolumab and ipilimumab in sequence. The origin of the receptors is a human donor with melanoma.

The chain has TRBV29-1 and TRBJ2-2, with D tentatively TRBD1 (5 bases). The V gene's germline CDR1 is SQVTM and CDR2 ANQGSEA. CDR3 length: 16 residues. The V end lost 5 bases, the J end lost 2 bases, and 18 bases lay between the germline ends. The DNA for the CDR3 is TGCAGCGTTAAGGCTGTGCAGACAGCCAACACCGGGGAGCTGTTTTTT. Encoded protein: CSVKAVQTANTGELFF.

This chain links TRBV9 with TRBJ1-1; 8 bases match TRBD1. The CDR3 covers 15 residues. Trimming at V came to 4 bases and at J to 1 base, leaving 6 bases not matched to a gene. Germline CDR1 is SGDLS and CDR2 is YYNGEE. CDR3 nucleotide sequence: TGTGCCAGCAGCTTACCGACAGGGGAGAACACTGAAGCTTTCTTT. This gives the protein CASSLPTGENTEAFF.

This sequence joins TRBV4-2 and TRBJ1-1; perhaps TRBD1 as D (5 bases). Trimming removed 1 base at V and 3 bases at J, with 15 bases between. The CDR3 has 16 amino acids. Germline V gene sequence: CDR1 LGHNA, CDR2 YNFKEQ. The CDR3 sequence: CASSQVVGRADTEAFF. CDR3 coding DNA: TGTGCCAGCAGCCAAGTTGTTGGCAGGGCGGACACTGAAGCTTTCTTT.

The chain employs TRBV30 and TRBJ2-5; D might be TRBD1 (5 bases). Germline loops: CDR1 GTSNPN, CDR2 SVGIG (reference sequence). The germline V and J ends were trimmed by 3 bases and 3 bases, with 11 bases remaining between them. CDR3 length: 13 amino acids. This CDR3 is CAWSGVTEETQYF. CDR3 nucleotide sequence: TGTGCCTGGAGCGGCGTGACAGAAGAGACCCAGTACTTC.

The rearrangement links TRBV9 to TRBJ1-6; a weak D match, TRBD1 (5 bases). Trimming shortened V by 4 bases and J by 6 bases, and 14 bases separated the two germline ends. This CDR3 spans 15 amino acids. Looked up from germline, CDR1 is SGDLS and CDR2 is YYNGEE. The DNA for the CDR3 is TGTGCCAGCAGCCAGGGCGGAGGGGTTAATTCACCCCTCCACTTT. It is translated as CASSQGGGVNSPLHF.

This clone was observed a handful of times. The chain employs TRBV6-6 and TRBJ2-7; D may be TRBD1 (7 bases). V dropped 0 bases and J dropped 7 bases, with 10 bases sitting between them. This CDR3 spans 13 amino acids. The germline V gene has CDR1 MNHNY and CDR2 SVGAGI (reference sequence). This chain's CDR3 is CASSYSQGGEQYF. CDR3 nucleotides: TGTGCCAGCAGTTACTCCCAGGGGGGAGAGCAGTACTTC.

The chain combines TRBV10-1 with TRBJ2-1; D might be TRBD1 (6 bases). The CDR3 runs 15 residues. Trimming took off 4 bases at V and 8 bases at J, with 18 bases between the two ends. Germline CDR1 is WNHNN and CDR2 is SYGVQD (reference sequence). As DNA, the CDR3 is TGCGCCAGCAGTGCGGACCAGGGGAAGGTCCATGAGCAGTTCTTC. This gives the protein CASSADQGKVHEQFF.

The genes are TRBV10-3 and TRBJ2-5; D unclear. The tail of the sequence fits TRBJ2-7 better, so the J call may be wrong. This CDR3 spans 14 amino acids. Germline V gene sequence: CDR1 ENHRY, CDR2 SYGVKD. Here the CDR3 reads CAISGDTSSYEQYF. For the CDR3, the DNA is TGTGCCATCAGTGGCGACACGTCCTCCTACGAGCAGTACTTC.

With respect to this clone: This CDR3 is missing its conserved last phenylalanine or tryptophan, likely due to a read error. Because the CDR3's place on the DNA is in doubt, the DNA is left out and the CDR3 is given as listed by TCRdb. The rearrangement joins TRBV6-6 to TRBJ1-2; the DNA was not used to check the table's D call, TRBD1. Germline CDR1 is MNHNY and CDR2 is SVGAGI (reference sequence). The CDR3 numbers 12 amino acids, ends counted. CDR3 region: CASSYERDIGSY.

V usage is TRBV4-1 and J usage is TRBJ1-2; D ambiguous. Germline CDR1 is MGHRA and CDR2 is YSYEKL. V lost 2 bases and J 4 bases, leaving 23 bases between the germline ends. The CDR3 spans 18 residues. The CDR3 coding sequence is TGCGCCAGCAGCCAAAGCCCCACATTCGGGGATGGCTCCTATGGCTACACCTTC. Its translation: CASSQSPTFGDGSYGYTF.

This chain joins TRBV27 and TRBJ1-1; D ambiguous. CDR3 length: 12 residues. Germline CDR1 is MNHEY and CDR2 is SMNVEV (reference sequence). V lost 4 bases and J 5 bases, leaving 8 bases between the germline ends. CDR3 bases: TGTGCCAGCAGTTCGTCTCGGACTGAAGCTTTCTTT. This gives the protein CASSSSRTEAFF.

This clone was picked up a small number of times. V is TRBV7-9 and J is TRBJ2-1, with 8 nucleotides matching TRBD2. Germline trimming cut 3 bases from V and 4 bases from J; bases unmatched to any gene: 11. The germline V gene has CDR1 SEHNR and CDR2 FQNEAQ (reference sequence). This CDR3 has 17 amino acids. As DNA, the CDR3 is TGTGCCAGCAGCTTTCCACGGGAGGGCCTCGATTACAATGAGCAGTTCTTC. Amino acids: CASSFPREGLDYNEQFF.

This clone was counted a few times. The V and J genes are TRBV6-6 and TRBJ1-1; D remains ambiguous. Germline V lookup: CDR1 MNHNY, CDR2 SVGAGI (reference sequence). V was cut by 3 bases and J by 1 base, with 12 bases left in between. The CDR3 loop spans 15 amino acids. CDR3 in amino acids: CASSYFASRNTEAFF. In DNA, the CDR3 is TGTGCCAGCAGTTATTTTGCATCGAGGAACACTGAAGCTTTCTTT.

There are a few counts of this clone. This chain uses TRBV27 with TRBJ1-5; possible D gene TRBD1, 6 bases. V was clipped by 6 bases and J by 2 bases, with 14 bases between them. This CDR3 has 15 residues. Germline CDR1 is MNHEY and CDR2 is SMNVEV (reference sequence). The CDR3 DNA is TGTGCCAGCAGCCCGGGGGGGGGCGGCAATCAGCCCCAGCATTTT. It specifies CASSPGGGGNQPQHF.

V usage is TRBV27 and J usage is TRBJ2-7; weak D call: TRBD1 (6 bases). This CDR3 is 13 amino acids long. The germline V gene encodes CDR1 MNHEY and CDR2 SMNVEV (reference sequence). Trimming shortened V by 5 bases and J by 6 bases, and 14 bases separated the two germline ends. CDR3 protein: CASSLSTGTEQYF. CDR3 DNA sequence: TGTGCCAGCAGTCTCTCAACAGGGACCGAGCAGTACTTC.